The rows below give T cell receptor beta chains drawn from one sample of a study of OX40 agonist ivuxolimab in advanced cancers. Clones were sequenced by immunoSEQ multiplex PCR, and TCRdb holds only the in-frame ones, with some missing. The sample records roughly 77,000 clones, around 92% being singletons. The source was CD4+ or CD8+ T cells sorted from blood, collected in a trial of the OX40 agonist ivuxolimab. The receptors derive from an adult with an advanced solid tumor such as melanoma, head and neck, liver or kidney cancer. Each CDR3 is given with its conserved first and last residue. D genes are given only for firm matches. Only part of the rows carry a size: once, few, many, or a class if the clone is expanded.

clone_size j_call v_call d_call cdr3_aa cdr3_nt
- TRBJ2-7 TRBV18 - CASSRTSSYEQYF TGTGCCAGCTCCCGGACCTCCTCCTACGAGCAGTACTTC
few TRBJ2-1 TRBV10-3 TRBD2 CAISPLAVQFF TGTGCCATCAGTCCTCTAGCGGTTCAGTTCTTC
- TRBJ2-2 TRBV5-1 TRBD1 CASSATGPNTGELFF TGCGCCAGCAGCGCGACAGGGCCTAACACCGGGGAGCTGTTTTTT
- TRBJ2-7 TRBV2 - CASSVIGSNEQYF TGTGCCAGCAGTGTTATAGGGTCTAACGAGCAGTACTTC
- TRBJ2-7 TRBV29-1 - CSVELGDEQYF TGCAGCGTTGAACTGGGGGACGAGCAGTACTTC
few TRBJ1-1 TRBV30 - CAWGVGLNTEAFF TGTGCCTGGGGGGTAGGGCTGAACACTGAAGCTTTCTTT
- TRBJ2-3 TRBV29-1 - CSVGPGTQYF TGCAGCGTAGGACCTGGGACGCAGTATTTT
- TRBJ1-1 TRBV6-6 - CASSYTEAFF TGTGCCAGCAGTTACACTGAAGCTTTCTTT
- TRBJ1-1 TRBV15 TRBD1 CATSRVLLHGQGGTEAFF TGTGCCACCAGCAGAGTCCTCCTCCACGGACAGGGTGGCACTGAAGCTTTCTTT
- TRBJ2-2 TRBV30 TRBD1 CAWRYRGNTGELFF TGTGCCTGGAGGTACAGGGGGAACACCGGGGAGCTGTTTTTT
- TRBJ1-6 TRBV5-6 - CASSTDRTDSPLHF TGTGCCAGCAGCACGGACAGAACGGATTCACCCCTCCACTTT
- TRBJ1-5 TRBV28 - CASKKGGSGYNQPQHF TGTGCCAGCAAAAAGGGAGGCTCAGGTTACAATCAGCCCCAGCATTTT
- TRBJ2-4 TRBV11-2 - CASSPPLLAKNIQYF TGTGCCAGCAGCCCCCCCCTCCTAGCCAAAAACATTCAGTACTTC
- TRBJ1-1 TRBV6-5 - CAESGRVNTEAFF TGTGCCGAGTCGGGACGGGTGAACACTGAAGCTTTCTTT
- TRBJ2-5 TRBV7-8 - CASSRDLGGAGYETQYF TGTGCCAGCAGCCGCGACTTAGGGGGAGCGGGTTATGAGACCCAGTACTTC
- TRBJ2-7 TRBV7-2 - CASRFGGGSYEQYF TGTGCCAGCCGCTTCGGAGGCGGCTCCTACGAGCAGTACTTC
- TRBJ2-6 TRBV4-3 TRBD1 CASSRGTGTSGANVLTF TGCGCCAGCAGCCGTGGGACAGGCACCTCTGGGGCCAACGTCCTGACTTTC
few TRBJ1-1 TRBV6-5 - CASSLLRGNTEAFF TGTGCCAGCAGTCTTCTGAGGGGGAACACTGAAGCTTTCTTT
few TRBJ1-1 TRBV10-3 TRBD1 CAIRTTGVKSTEAFF TGTGCCATCAGGACCACAGGGGTGAAGAGCACTGAAGCTTTCTTT
- TRBJ2-1 TRBV6-1 - CASSVPGTPHEQFF TGTGCCAGCAGTGTACCGGGGACCCCCCACGAGCAGTTCTTC
- TRBJ2-5 TRBV5-1 - CASSPRGAGRQETQYF TGCGCCAGCAGCCCCCGGGGCGCGGGGAGGCAAGAGACCCAGTACTTC
once TRBJ2-1 TRBV30 - CAWGQDDNEQFF TGTGCCTGGGGACAAGACGACAATGAGCAGTTCTTC
- TRBJ2-2 TRBV5-1 - CASSVQGGRTGELFF TGCGCCAGCAGCGTTCAGGGGGGACGGACCGGGGAGCTGTTTTTT
- TRBJ1-1 TRBV6-4 - CASSEGPYTEAFF TGTGCCAGCAGTGAGGGGCCGTACACTGAAGCTTTCTTT
once TRBJ2-5 TRBV7-2 TRBD2 CASSPAGTSGKTQYF TGTGCCAGCAGTCCCGCCGGGACTAGTGGGAAGACCCAGTACTTC
- TRBJ1-5 TRBV28 - CASSRTQGTAYQPQHF TGTGCCAGCAGCCGAACCCAGGGGACCGCTTATCAGCCCCAGCATTTT
- TRBJ1-5 TRBV5-6 TRBD1 CASSGPGQGNQPQHF TGTGCCAGCAGCGGCCCGGGACAGGGCAACCAGCCCCAGCATTTT
- TRBJ2-1 TRBV6-4 TRBD1 CASSETGTGVPTSYNEQFF TGTGCCAGCAGTGAAACCGGGACAGGGGTCCCGACGTCCTACAATGAGCAGTTCTTC
- TRBJ2-3 TRBV30 - CAWSGSGLSTDTQYF TGTGCCTGGAGTGGTAGCGGTCTAAGCACAGATACGCAGTATTTT
- TRBJ1-1 TRBV10-3 - CAISEFGNTEAFF TGTGCCATCAGTGAGTTTGGGAACACTGAAGCTTTCTTT
few TRBJ2-7 TRBV7-2 - CASSLARSGAYEQYF TGTGCCAGCAGCTTAGCGCGAAGCGGTGCCTACGAGCAGTACTTC
- TRBJ1-2 TRBV15 - CATSREQAPGYGYTF TGTGCCACCAGCAGAGAACAGGCGCCCGGTTATGGCTACACCTTC
- TRBJ2-2 TRBV30 TRBD1 CAWIPGQNKLPTGELFF TGTGCCTGGATTCCGGGACAGAATAAGCTTCCCACCGGGGAGCTGTTTTTT
- TRBJ2-7 TRBV18 TRBD1 CASSPGTGGAGSYEQYF TGTGCCAGCTCACCCGGGACAGGGGGCGCCGGTTCCTACGAGCAGTACTTC
- TRBJ1-1 TRBV6-6 - CASSSGTKPEAFF TGTGCCAGCAGTTCCGGGACCAAACCGGAAGCTTTCTTT
- TRBJ2-1 TRBV27 - CASRTRGGSSSYNEQFF TGTGCCAGCAGGACAAGGGGCGGATCTAGCTCCTACAATGAGCAGTTCTTC
- TRBJ2-1 TRBV6-4 - CASRVGVSSYNEQFF TGTGCCAGCCGGGTCGGGGTTAGCTCCTACAATGAGCAGTTCTTC
- TRBJ2-5 TRBV4-2 TRBD2 CASSQDSGRGVETQYF TGTGCCAGCAGCCAAGATAGCGGGAGAGGCGTTGAGACCCAGTACTTC
- TRBJ2-7 TRBV6-5 - CASRKRASSYEQYF TGTGCCAGCAGGAAGCGCGCGAGCTCCTACGAGCAGTACTTC
- TRBJ2-7 TRBV10-3 TRBD1 CAIGWNRGVEQYF TGTGCCATCGGATGGAACAGGGGAGTCGAGCAGTACTTC
once TRBJ2-7 TRBV28 - CATAAPPEQYF TGTGCCACAGCCGCCCCACCTGAGCAGTACTTC
- TRBJ2-1 TRBV5-1 - CASSPDPDPYNEQFF TGCGCCAGCAGCCCGGACCCCGATCCCTACAATGAGCAGTTCTTC
- TRBJ2-7 TRBV7-6 TRBD2 CASSSRGSGSFSYEQYF TGTGCCAGCAGCTCCCGGGGTAGCGGGAGTTTTTCCTACGAGCAGTACTTC
- TRBJ2-1 TRBV10-2 - CASSESGSSYNEQFF TGCGCCAGCAGTGAGTCCGGAAGCTCCTACAATGAGCAGTTCTTC
- TRBJ2-2 TRBV4-3 - CASSQGRGGNTGELFF TGCGCCAGCAGCCAAGGACGAGGGGGTAACACCGGGGAGCTGTTTTTT
once TRBJ2-7 TRBV6-6 TRBD1 CASSYPPGQVYEQYF TGTGCCAGCAGTTACCCCCCGGGACAGGTCTACGAGCAGTACTTC
once TRBJ1-4 TRBV19 - CASSTWTVNEKLFF TGTGCCAGTAGTACCTGGACAGTTAATGAAAAACTGTTTTTT
once TRBJ2-7 TRBV11-3 - CASSGRGLRYEQYF TGTGCCAGCAGCGGCAGGGGTTTGCGGTACGAGCAGTACTTC
- TRBJ1-2 TRBV19 TRBD1 CASSVTGALTNYGYTF TGTGCCAGTAGTGTGACAGGGGCCCTGACTAACTATGGCTACACCTTC
- TRBJ1-3 TRBV28 - CASGENSGNTIYF TGTGCCAGCGGGGAGAATTCTGGAAACACCATATATTTT
- TRBJ2-1 TRBV30 - CAWSRAASYNEQFF TGTGCCTGGAGTCGGGCAGCATCCTACAATGAGCAGTTCTTC